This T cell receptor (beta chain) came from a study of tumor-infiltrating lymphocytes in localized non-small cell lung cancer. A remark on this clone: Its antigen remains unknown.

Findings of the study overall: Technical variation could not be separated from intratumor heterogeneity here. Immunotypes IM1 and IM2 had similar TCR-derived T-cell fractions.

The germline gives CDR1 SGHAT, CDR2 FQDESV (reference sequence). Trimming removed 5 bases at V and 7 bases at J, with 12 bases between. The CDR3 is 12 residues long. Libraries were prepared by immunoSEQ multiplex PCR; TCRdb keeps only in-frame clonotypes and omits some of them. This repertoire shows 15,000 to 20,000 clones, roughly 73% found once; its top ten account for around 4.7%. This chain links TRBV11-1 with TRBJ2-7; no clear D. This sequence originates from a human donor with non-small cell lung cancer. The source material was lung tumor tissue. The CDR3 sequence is CASSTQSGEQYF. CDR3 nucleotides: TGTGCCAGCAGCACTCAGAGTGGGGAGCAGTACTTC.